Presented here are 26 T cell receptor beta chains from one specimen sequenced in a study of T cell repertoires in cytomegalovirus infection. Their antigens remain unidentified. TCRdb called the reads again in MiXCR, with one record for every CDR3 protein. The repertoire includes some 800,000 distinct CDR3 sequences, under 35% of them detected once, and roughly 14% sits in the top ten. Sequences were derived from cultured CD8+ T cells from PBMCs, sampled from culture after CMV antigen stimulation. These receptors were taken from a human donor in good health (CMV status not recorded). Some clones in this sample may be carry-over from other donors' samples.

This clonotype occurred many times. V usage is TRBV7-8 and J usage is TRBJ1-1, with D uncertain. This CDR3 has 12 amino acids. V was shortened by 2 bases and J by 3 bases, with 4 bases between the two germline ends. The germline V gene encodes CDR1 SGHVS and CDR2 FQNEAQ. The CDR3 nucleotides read TGTGCCAGCAGCTTAATGGACACTGAAGCTTTCTTT. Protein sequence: CASSLMDTEAFF.

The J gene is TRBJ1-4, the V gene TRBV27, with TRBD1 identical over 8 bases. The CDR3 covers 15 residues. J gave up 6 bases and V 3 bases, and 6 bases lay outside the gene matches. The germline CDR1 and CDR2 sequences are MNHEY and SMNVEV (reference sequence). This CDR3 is CASSLGGTGYEKLFF. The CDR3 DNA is TGTGCCAGCAGTTTGGGCGGGACAGGTTATGAAAAACTGTTTTTT.

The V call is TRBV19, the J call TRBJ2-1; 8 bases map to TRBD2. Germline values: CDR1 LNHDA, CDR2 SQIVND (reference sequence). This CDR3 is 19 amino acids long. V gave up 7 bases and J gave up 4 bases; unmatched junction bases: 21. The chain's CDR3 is CASTPPVGSGGRPYNEQFF. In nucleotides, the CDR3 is TGTGCCAGTACCCCCCCGGTGGGGAGCGGGGGCCGGCCTTACAATGAGCAGTTCTTC.

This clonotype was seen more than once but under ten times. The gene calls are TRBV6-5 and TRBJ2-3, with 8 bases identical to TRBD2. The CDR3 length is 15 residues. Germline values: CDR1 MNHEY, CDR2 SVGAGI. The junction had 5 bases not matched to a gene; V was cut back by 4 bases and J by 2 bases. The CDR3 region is CASSWASGSTDTQYF. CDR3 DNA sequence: TGTGCCAGCAGTTGGGCTAGCGGGTCCACAGATACGCAGTATTTT.

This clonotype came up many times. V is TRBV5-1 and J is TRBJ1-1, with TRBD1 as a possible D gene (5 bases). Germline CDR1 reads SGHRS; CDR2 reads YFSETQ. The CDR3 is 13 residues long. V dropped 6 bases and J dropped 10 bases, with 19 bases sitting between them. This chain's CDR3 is CASTLGVNAGAFF. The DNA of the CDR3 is TGCGCCAGCACTTTGGGGGTAAATGCTGGAGCTTTCTTT.

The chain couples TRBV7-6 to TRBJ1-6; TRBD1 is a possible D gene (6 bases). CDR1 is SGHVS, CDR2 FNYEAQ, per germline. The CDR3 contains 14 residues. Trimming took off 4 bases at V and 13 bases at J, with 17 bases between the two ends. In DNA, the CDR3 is TGTGCCAGCAGCTCCGGACAGTATATGAGGCCCCTCCACTTT. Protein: CASSSGQYMRPLHF.

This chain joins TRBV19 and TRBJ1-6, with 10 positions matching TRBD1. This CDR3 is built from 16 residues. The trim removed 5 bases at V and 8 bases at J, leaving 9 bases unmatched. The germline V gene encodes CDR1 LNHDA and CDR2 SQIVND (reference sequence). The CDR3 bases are TGTGCCAGTAGTTCGAGGGACAGGGGTTTGCATTCACCCCTCCACTTT. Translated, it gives CASSSRDRGLHSPLHF.

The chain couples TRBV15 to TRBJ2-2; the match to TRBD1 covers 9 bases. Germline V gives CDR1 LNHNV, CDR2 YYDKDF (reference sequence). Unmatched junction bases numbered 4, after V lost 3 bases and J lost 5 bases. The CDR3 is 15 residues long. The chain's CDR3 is CATSRDRGRTGELFF. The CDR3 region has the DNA TGTGCCACCAGCAGGGACAGGGGAAGAACCGGGGAGCTGTTTTTT.

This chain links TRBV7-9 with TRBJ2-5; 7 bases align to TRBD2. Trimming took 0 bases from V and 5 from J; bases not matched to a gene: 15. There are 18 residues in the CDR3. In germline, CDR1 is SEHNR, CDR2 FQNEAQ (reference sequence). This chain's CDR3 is CASSLARGGRDLQETQYF. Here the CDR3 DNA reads TGTGCCAGCAGCTTAGCACGCGGGGGAAGAGACCTTCAGGAGACCCAGTACTTC.

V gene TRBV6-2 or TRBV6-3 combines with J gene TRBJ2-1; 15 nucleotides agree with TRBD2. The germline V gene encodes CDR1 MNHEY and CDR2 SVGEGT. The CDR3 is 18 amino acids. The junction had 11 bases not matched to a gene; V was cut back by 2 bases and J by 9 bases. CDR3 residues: CASSYDSARTSGGVEQFF. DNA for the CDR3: TGTGCCAGCAGTTACGACTCCGCTCGGACTAGCGGGGGGGTTGAGCAGTTCTTC.

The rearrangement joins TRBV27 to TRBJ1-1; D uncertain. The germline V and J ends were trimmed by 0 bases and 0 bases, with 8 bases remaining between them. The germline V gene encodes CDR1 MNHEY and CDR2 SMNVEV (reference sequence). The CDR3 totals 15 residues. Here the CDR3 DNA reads TGTGCCAGCAGTTTATCGAAACGCATGAACACTGAAGCTTTCTTT. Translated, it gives CASSLSKRMNTEAFF.

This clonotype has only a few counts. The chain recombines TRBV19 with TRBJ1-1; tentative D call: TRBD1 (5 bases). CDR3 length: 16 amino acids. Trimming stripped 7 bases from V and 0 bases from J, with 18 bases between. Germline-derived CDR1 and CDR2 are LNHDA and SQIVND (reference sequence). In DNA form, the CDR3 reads TGTGCCAGTACCTGGCAGGGTCCCAATGTGAACACTGAAGCTTTCTTT. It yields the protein CASTWQGPNVNTEAFF. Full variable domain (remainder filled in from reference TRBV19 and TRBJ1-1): DGGITQSPKYLFRKEGQNVTLSCEQNLNHDAMYWYRQDPGQGLRLIYYSQIVNDFQKGDIAEGYSVSREKKESFPLTVTSAQKNPTAFYLCASTWQGPNVNTEAFFGQGTRLTVV.

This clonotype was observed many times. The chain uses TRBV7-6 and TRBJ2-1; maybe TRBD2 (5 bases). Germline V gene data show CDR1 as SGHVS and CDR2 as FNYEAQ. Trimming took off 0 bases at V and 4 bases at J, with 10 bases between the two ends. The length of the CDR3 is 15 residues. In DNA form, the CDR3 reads TGTGCCAGCAGCTTAGCGGATACTAGTTACAATGAGCAGTTCTTC. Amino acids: CASSLADTSYNEQFF.

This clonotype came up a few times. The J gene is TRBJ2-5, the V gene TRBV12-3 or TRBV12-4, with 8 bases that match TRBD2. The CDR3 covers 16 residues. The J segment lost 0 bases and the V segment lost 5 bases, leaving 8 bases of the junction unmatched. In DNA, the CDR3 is TGTGCCAGCAGTCCCCGGGAGGGGGAATACCAAGAGACCCAGTACTTC. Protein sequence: CASSPREGEYQETQYF.

The CDR3, as DNA: TGCGCCAGCAGCTTCGGAACAGGGGGATATTCCTACGAGCAGTACTTC. Protein product: CASSFGTGGYSYEQYF. V and J are TRBV5-1 and TRBJ2-7; 8 bases line up with TRBD1. CDR1 is SGHRS and CDR2 is YFSETQ in the germline V gene. V was clipped by 2 bases and J by 1 base; unmatched bases: 8. CDR3 length: 16 amino acids.

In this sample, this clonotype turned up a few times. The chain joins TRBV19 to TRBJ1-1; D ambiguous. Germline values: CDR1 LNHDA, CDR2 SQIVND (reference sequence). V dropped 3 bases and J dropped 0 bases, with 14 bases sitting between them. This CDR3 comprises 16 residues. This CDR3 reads CASSIFQRAMNTEAFF. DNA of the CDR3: TGTGCCAGTAGTATCTTCCAGCGCGCCATGAACACTGAAGCTTTCTTT.

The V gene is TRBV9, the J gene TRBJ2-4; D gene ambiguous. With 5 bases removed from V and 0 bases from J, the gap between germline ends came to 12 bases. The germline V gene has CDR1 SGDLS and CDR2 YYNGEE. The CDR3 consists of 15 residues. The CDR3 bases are TGTGCCAGCAGTCCTACAGCTCTAGCCAAAAACATTCAGTACTTC. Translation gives CASSPTALAKNIQYF.

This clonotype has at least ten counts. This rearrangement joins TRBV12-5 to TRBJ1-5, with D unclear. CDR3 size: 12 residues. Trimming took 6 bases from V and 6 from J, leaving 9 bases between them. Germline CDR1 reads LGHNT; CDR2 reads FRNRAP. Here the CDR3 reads CASGLDAQPQHF. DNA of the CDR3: TGTGCTAGTGGCCTGGATGCTCAGCCCCAGCATTTT.

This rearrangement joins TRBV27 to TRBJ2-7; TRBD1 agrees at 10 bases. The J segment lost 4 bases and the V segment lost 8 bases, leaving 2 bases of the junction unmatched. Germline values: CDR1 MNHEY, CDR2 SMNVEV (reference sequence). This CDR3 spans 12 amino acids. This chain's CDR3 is CASRDRGYEQYF. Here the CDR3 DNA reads TGTGCCAGCCGGGACAGGGGTTACGAGCAGTACTTC.

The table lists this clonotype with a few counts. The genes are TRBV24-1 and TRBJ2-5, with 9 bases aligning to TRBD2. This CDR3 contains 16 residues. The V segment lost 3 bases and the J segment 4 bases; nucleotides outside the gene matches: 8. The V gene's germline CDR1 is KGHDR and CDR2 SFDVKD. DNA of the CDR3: TGTGCCACCAGTGATCCCGGACTAGCGTGGGGAGAGACCCAGTACTTC. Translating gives CATSDPGLAWGETQYF.

CDR3 coding DNA: TGTGCCAGCAGCCAAGATGGGGACAGACGTTATCAGCCCCAGCATTTT. Its protein is CASSQDGDRRYQPQHF. The chain links TRBV4-2 to TRBJ1-5, with 7 bases aligning to TRBD1. The V segment lost 0 bases and the J segment 5 bases; nucleotides outside the gene matches: 7. CDR3 length: 16 residues. The germline V gene has CDR1 LGHNA and CDR2 YNFKEQ.

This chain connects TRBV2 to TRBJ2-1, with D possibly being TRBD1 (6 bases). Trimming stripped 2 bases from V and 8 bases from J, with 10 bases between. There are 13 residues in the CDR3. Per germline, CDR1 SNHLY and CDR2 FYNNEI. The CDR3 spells CASSERGYDEQFF. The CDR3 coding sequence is TGTGCCAGCAGTGAAAGGGGGTATGATGAGCAGTTCTTC.

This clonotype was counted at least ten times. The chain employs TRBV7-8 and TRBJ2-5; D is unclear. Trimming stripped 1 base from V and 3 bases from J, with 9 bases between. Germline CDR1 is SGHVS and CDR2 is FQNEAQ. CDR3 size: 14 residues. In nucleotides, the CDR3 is TGTGCCAGCAGCTTAGGTTATAGTAAAGAGACCCAGTACTTC. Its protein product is CASSLGYSKETQYF.

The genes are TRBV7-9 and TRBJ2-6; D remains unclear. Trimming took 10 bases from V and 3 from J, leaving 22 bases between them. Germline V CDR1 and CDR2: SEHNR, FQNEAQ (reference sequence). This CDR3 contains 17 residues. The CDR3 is CATPGPQQKDGANVLTF. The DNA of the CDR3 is TGTGCCACCCCTGGTCCCCAGCAGAAGGATGGGGCCAACGTCCTGACTTTC. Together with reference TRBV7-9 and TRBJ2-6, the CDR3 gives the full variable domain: DTGVSQNPRHKITKRGQNVTFRCDPISEHNRLYWYRQTLGQGPEFLTYFQNEAQLEKSRLLSDRFSAERPKGSFSTLEIQRTEQGDSAMYLCATPGPQQKDGANVLTFGAGSRLTVL.

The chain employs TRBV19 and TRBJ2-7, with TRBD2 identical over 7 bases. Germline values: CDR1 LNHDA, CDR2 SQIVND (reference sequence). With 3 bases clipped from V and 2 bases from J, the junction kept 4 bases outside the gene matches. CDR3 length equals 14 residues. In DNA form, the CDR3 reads TGTGCCAGTAGTATGGTGGGGACTACCTACGAGCAGTACTTC. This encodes CASSMVGTTYEQYF.

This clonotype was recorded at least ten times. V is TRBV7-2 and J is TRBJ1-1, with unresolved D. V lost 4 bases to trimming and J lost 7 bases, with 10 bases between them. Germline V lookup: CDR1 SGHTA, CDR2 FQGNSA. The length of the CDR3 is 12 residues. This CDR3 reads CASSYFGGEAFF. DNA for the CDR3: TGTGCCAGCAGCTACTTCGGAGGTGAAGCTTTCTTT.